This T cell receptor beta chain is drawn from a study of OX40 agonist ivuxolimab in advanced cancers. At the level of the study: Dose-escalation cases comprised hepatocellular carcinoma, melanoma, renal cell or head and neck cancer.

The data were produced by immunoSEQ multiplex PCR, yet TCRdb's version contains in-frame clones alone and is incomplete. The sample carries roughly 75,000 clones, roughly 84% recorded once. Study-level points and caveats: At 0.1 to 3.0 mg/kg and by week 6, clonal expansion occurred in CD4+ and CD8+ blood T cells.

This clone has more than one count but fewer than ten. Antigen unknown. In germline, CDR1 is GTSNPN, CDR2 SVGIG (reference sequence). Trimming took off 2 bases at V and 4 bases at J, with 15 bases between the two ends. This CDR3 is built from 15 residues. The V call is TRBV30, the J call TRBJ2-4; D is uncertain. The sequence came from an adult with an advanced solid tumor such as melanoma, head and neck, liver or kidney cancer. The specimen was CD4+ or CD8+ T cells sorted from blood, collected in a trial of the OX40 agonist ivuxolimab. This chain's CDR3 is CAWSNPSVGKNIQYF. The CDR3 DNA reads as TGTGCCTGGAGTAACCCCTCCGTGGGGAAAAACATTCAGTACTTC.